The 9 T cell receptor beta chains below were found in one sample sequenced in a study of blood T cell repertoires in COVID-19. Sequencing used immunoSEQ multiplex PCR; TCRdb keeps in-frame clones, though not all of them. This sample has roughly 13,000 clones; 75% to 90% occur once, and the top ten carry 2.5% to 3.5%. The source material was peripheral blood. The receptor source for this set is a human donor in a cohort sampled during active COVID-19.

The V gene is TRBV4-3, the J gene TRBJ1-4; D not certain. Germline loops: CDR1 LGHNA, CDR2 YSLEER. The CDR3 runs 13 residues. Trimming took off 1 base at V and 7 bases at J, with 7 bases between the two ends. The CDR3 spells CASSQAVSEKLFF. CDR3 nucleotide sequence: TGCGCCAGCAGCCAAGCGGTTTCTGAAAAACTGTTTTTT.

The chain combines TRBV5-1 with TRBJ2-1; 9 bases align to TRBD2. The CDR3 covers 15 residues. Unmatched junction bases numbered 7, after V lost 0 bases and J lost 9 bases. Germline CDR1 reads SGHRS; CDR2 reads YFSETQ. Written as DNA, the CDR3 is TGCGCCAGCAGCTTGGTTAGCGGGAGAGGTGGTGAGCAGTTCTTC. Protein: CASSLVSGRGGEQFF.

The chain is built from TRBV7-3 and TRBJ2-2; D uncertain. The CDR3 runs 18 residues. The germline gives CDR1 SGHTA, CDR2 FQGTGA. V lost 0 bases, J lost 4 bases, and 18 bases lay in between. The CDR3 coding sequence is TGTGCCAGCAGCTTAACGGCGAGAGGCTCATATCCCACCGGGGAGCTGTTTTTT. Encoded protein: CASSLTARGSYPTGELFF.

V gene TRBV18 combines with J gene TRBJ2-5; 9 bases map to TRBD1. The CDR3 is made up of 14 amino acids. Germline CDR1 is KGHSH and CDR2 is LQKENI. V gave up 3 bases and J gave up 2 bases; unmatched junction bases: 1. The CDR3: CASSPTGGQETQYF. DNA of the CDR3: TGTGCCAGCTCACCGACAGGGGGGCAAGAGACCCAGTACTTC.

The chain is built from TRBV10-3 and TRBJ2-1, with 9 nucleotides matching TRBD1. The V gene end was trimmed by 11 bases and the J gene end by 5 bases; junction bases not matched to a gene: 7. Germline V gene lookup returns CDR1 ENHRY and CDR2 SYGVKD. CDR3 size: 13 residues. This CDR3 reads CAVTTGGDNEQFF. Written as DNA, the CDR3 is TGTGCCGTAACGACAGGGGGGGACAATGAGCAGTTCTTC.

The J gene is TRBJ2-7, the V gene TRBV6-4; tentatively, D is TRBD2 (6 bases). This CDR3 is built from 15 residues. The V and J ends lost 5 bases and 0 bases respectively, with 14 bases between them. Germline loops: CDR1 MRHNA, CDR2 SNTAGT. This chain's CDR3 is CASSPEPGSSYEQYF. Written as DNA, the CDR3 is TGTGCCAGCAGTCCGGAGCCCGGGAGCTCCTACGAGCAGTACTTC.

The CDR3 loop is CSVEDYSNYGYTF. The CDR3 nucleotides read TGCAGCGTTGAAGACTACAGCAACTATGGCTACACCTTC. The J gene is TRBJ1-2, the V gene TRBV29-1, with no clear D. CDR1 is SQVTM and CDR2 is ANQGSEA in the germline V gene. The V end was cut by 0 bases, the J end by 2 bases, with 7 bases between. The CDR3 runs 13 residues.

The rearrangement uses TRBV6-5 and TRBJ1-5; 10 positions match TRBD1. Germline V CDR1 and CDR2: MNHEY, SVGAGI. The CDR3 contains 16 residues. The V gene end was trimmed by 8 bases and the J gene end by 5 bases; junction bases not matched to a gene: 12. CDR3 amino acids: CASGSGTGVWDQPQHF. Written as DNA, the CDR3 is TGTGCCAGCGGTTCCGGGACAGGGGTGTGGGATCAGCCCCAGCATTTT.

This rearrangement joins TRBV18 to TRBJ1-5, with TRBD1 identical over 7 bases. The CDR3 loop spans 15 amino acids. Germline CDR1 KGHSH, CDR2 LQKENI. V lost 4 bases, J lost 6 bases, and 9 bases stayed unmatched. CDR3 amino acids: CASSLRTGEVQPQHF. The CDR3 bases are TGTGCCAGCTCACTTCGGACAGGAGAGGTTCAGCCCCAGCATTTT.